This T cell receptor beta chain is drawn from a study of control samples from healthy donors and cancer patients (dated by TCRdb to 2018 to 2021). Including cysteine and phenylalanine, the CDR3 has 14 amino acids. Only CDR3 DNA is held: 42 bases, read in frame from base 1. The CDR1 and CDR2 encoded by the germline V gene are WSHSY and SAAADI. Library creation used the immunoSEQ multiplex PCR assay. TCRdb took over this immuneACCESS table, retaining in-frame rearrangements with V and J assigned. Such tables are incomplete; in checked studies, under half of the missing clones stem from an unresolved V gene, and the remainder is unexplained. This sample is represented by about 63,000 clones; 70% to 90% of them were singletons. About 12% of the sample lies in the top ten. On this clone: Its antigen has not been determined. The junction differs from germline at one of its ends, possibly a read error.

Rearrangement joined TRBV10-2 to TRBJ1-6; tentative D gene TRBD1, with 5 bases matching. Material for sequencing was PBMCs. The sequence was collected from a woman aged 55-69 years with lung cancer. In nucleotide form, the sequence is TGCACCAGCAGTGAGAGGGGCAACCATTCACCCCTCCACTTT. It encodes CTSSERGNHSPLHF.